The 25 T cell receptor beta chains below were found in one sample sequenced in a study of blood T cell repertoires in COVID-19. Assay used: immunoSEQ multiplex PCR; TCRdb lists only in-frame clones, some missing. The repertoire holds about 240,000 clones, with about 90% as singletons. The sequenced sample was PBMCs or T cells enriched from blood (not recorded which). All receptors come from a woman aged 40 to 50 with acute COVID-19.

This chain uses TRBV27 with TRBJ2-7; tentative D call: TRBD1 (6 bases). This CDR3 has 13 amino acids. The germline gives CDR1 MNHEY, CDR2 SMNVEV (reference sequence). V was shortened by 4 bases and J by 9 bases, with 16 bases between the two germline ends. CDR3 amino acids: CASSSQGRFGQYF. CDR3 nucleotide sequence: TGTGCCAGCAGTTCCCAGGGGCGTTTTGGGCAGTACTTC.

This CDR3 is CASSGDRGIHNEQFF. CDR3 DNA: TGTGCCAGTAGCGGGGACAGGGGCATACACAATGAGCAGTTCTTC. V gene TRBV19 combines with J gene TRBJ2-1, with 10 nucleotides matching TRBD1. The CDR3 sequence is 15 residues long. Germline CDR1 and CDR2: LNHDA and SQIVND (reference sequence). J was trimmed by 5 bases and V by 6 bases; bases with no gene match: 7.

This chain joins TRBV7-8 and TRBJ1-3; D is unresolved. Between the trimmed V and J ends, which lost 5 bases and 0 bases, there was a span of 8 bases. This CDR3 contains 14 residues. The germline gives CDR1 SGHVS, CDR2 FQNEAQ. In DNA, the CDR3 is TGTGCCAGCAGCCAACAGAGCTCTGGAAACACCATATATTTT. Residues: CASSQQSSGNTIYF.

The chain recombines TRBV7-3 with TRBJ2-2, with D maybe TRBD1 (7 bases). This CDR3 comprises 17 residues. The germline V gene encodes CDR1 SGHTA and CDR2 FQGTGA. With 4 bases removed from V and 2 bases from J, the gap between germline ends came to 17 bases. CDR3 in amino acids: CASSYPGDSDNTGELFF. The CDR3 DNA reads as TGTGCCAGCAGCTATCCGGGGGACAGCGATAACACCGGGGAGCTGTTTTTT.

The chain employs TRBV9 and TRBJ2-2; no clear D gene. The germline V gene has CDR1 SGDLS and CDR2 YYNGEE. The CDR3 is 13 residues long. Trimming stripped 6 bases from V and 3 bases from J, with 9 bases between. CDR3 sequence reads: CASTHTDTGELFF. The CDR3 region has the DNA TGTGCCAGCACTCATACAGACACCGGGGAGCTGTTTTTT.

V gene TRBV5-6 combines with J gene TRBJ2-7; 11 nucleotides agree with TRBD1. After removal of 3 bases from V and 7 bases from J, the junction contained 6 bases not matched to a gene. The CDR3 loop spans 14 amino acids. Germline V gene sequence: CDR1 SGHDT, CDR2 YYEEEE. CDR3 amino acids: CASSYGQGAREQYF. The CDR3 coding sequence is TGTGCCAGCAGCTACGGACAGGGGGCGCGGGAGCAGTACTTC.

The chain joins TRBV19 to TRBJ2-1, with 9 bases aligning to TRBD1. The CDR3 length is 15 residues. Germline V lookup: CDR1 LNHDA, CDR2 SQIVND (reference sequence). V shed 5 bases and J 6 bases; nucleotides not matched to a gene: 8. CDR3 amino acids: CASSRDREGFNEQFF. The DNA for the CDR3 is TGTGCCAGTAGTCGGGACAGGGAAGGTTTCAATGAGCAGTTCTTC. Based on the CDR3 plus reference TRBV19 and TRBJ2-1, the full variable domain is DGGITQSPKYLFRKEGQNVTLSCEQNLNHDAMYWYRQDPGQGLRLIYYSQIVNDFQKGDIAEGYSVSREKKESFPLTVTSAQKNPTAFYLCASSRDREGFNEQFFGPGTRLTVL.

This clone was found once. V usage is TRBV18 and J usage is TRBJ2-1; 8 bases are a match to TRBD2. Germline lookup yields CDR1 KGHSH and CDR2 LQKENI. The CDR3 is made up of 16 amino acids. V lost 6 bases and J lost 9; bases outside the gene matches: 16. This CDR3 is CASSSGSGKEGTEQFF. CDR3 sequence (DNA): TGTGCCAGCTCGTCGGGTAGCGGGAAGGAAGGGACTGAGCAGTTCTTC.

The CDR3: CASRDTSGSYEQYF. DNA for the CDR3: TGTGCCAGCAGGGACACTAGCGGGAGCTACGAGCAGTACTTC. This rearrangement joins TRBV6-5 to TRBJ2-7; 11 nucleotides line up with TRBD2. Losses at the gene ends were 6 bases for V and 3 bases for J; bases not matched to a gene: 4. CDR1 is MNHEY, CDR2 SVGAGI, per germline. This CDR3 comprises 14 residues.

The CDR3 DNA is TGTGCCAGCAGCCCCCGGACTAGCGGGAAGAGCGAGCAGTACTTC. This translates into CASSPRTSGKSEQYF. This chain joins TRBV7-3 and TRBJ2-7, with TRBD2 matching 12 bases. The CDR3 covers 15 residues. The germline V gene has CDR1 SGHTA and CDR2 FQGTGA. Trimming at V came to 5 bases and at J to 6 bases, leaving 8 bases not matched to a gene.

This clone was detected only a few times. The rearrangement links TRBV3-1 (or the pseudogene TRBV3-2) to TRBJ2-1, with 7 bases lining up with TRBD1. V trimming: 0 bases; J trimming: 10 bases; junction bases outside the gene matches: 6. CDR3 length: 14 amino acids. CDR1 LGHDT and CDR2 YNNKEL come from the germline V gene (reference sequence). This chain's CDR3 is CASSQDLGRGEQFF. The CDR3 coding sequence is TGTGCCAGCAGCCAAGATCTCGGCAGGGGGGAGCAGTTCTTC.

The chain couples TRBV6-5 to TRBJ2-3; maybe TRBD1 (6 bases). CDR1 and CDR2 from the germline V gene are MNHEY and SVGAGI. Trimming stripped 2 bases from V and 2 bases from J, with 8 bases between. The CDR3 consists of 14 residues. The DNA of the CDR3 is TGTGCCAGCAGTTACAGACAGGCCACAGATACGCAGTATTTT. Amino acid sequence: CASSYRQATDTQYF.

The rearrangement uses TRBV7-3 and TRBJ2-1; D is unclear. There are 14 residues in the CDR3. V lost 0 bases to trimming and J lost 4 bases, with 7 bases between them. Per the germline V gene, CDR1 is SGHTA and CDR2 is FQGTGA. The CDR3 loop is CASSLTRSYNEQFF. The CDR3 DNA is TGTGCCAGCAGCTTAACGCGTAGTTACAATGAGCAGTTCTTC.

This chain joins TRBV5-1 and TRBJ1-2; possibly TRBD1 for D (6 bases). V was shortened by 1 base and J by 2 bases, with 12 bases between the two germline ends. Germline CDR1 SGHRS, CDR2 YFSETQ. The CDR3 extends over 15 amino acids. This CDR3 is CASSLTGIDNYGYTF. DNA for the CDR3: TGCGCCAGCAGCTTGACAGGGATTGACAACTATGGCTACACCTTC.

The chain recombines TRBV5-6 with TRBJ1-1, with TRBD1 identical over 8 bases. In germline, CDR1 is SGHDT, CDR2 YYEEEE. J lost 5 bases, V lost 6 bases, and 12 bases had no gene match. The CDR3 extends over 15 amino acids. The CDR3, as DNA: TGTGCCAGCACCGTCACTGGACAGGGTAGAACTGAAGCTTTCTTT. Its protein product is CASTVTGQGRTEAFF.

The V gene is TRBV11-3, the J gene TRBJ2-4; tentatively, D is TRBD2 (6 bases). The CDR3 runs to 13 residues. Trimming removed 1 base from V and 8 bases from J, with 9 bases in between. Germline CDR1 reads SGHNT; CDR2 reads YENEEA. The chain's CDR3 is CASSLAGEDIQYF. The CDR3 nucleotides are TGTGCCAGCAGCTTAGCGGGAGAGGACATTCAGTACTTC.

The chain uses TRBV7-3 and TRBJ2-7, with D possibly matching TRBD1 (6 bases). CDR3 size: 15 residues. V lost 5 bases, J lost 3 bases, and 17 bases lay in between. Germline V gene sequence: CDR1 SGHTA, CDR2 FQGTGA. The CDR3 sequence is CASSQRGGGLYEQYF. For the CDR3, the DNA is TGTGCCAGCAGCCAACGTGGGGGCGGGCTCTACGAGCAGTACTTC.

Only a few counts were recorded for this clone. The rearrangement joins TRBV19 to TRBJ1-1; D remains unclear. This CDR3 region has 13 residues. Germline V gene lookup returns CDR1 LNHDA and CDR2 SQIVND (reference sequence). The V end lost 1 base, the J end lost 2 bases, and 5 bases lay between the germline ends. The CDR3 DNA follows: TGTGCCAGTAGTATAGGTACTAACACTGAAGCTTTCTTT. Translation: CASSIGTNTEAFF.

V usage is TRBV5-5 and J usage is TRBJ2-3, with 14 bases matching TRBD2. After removal of 1 base from V and 1 base from J, the junction contained 11 bases not matched to a gene. The CDR3 runs 20 residues. CDR1 and CDR2 from the germline V gene are SGHKS and YYEKEE (reference sequence). CDR3: CASSLTPGLAGVGGTDTQYF. The CDR3 coding sequence is TGTGCCAGCAGCTTGACTCCGGGACTAGCGGGAGTAGGGGGCACAGATACGCAGTATTTT.

This chain uses TRBV28 with TRBJ2-7; D uncertain. V dropped 1 base and J dropped 0 bases, with 7 bases sitting between them. The CDR3 length is 14 residues. CDR1 MDHEN and CDR2 SYDVKM come from the germline V gene. The CDR3 region is CASSLFRNSYEQYF. As DNA, the CDR3 is TGTGCCAGCAGTTTATTCAGGAACTCCTACGAGCAGTACTTC.

This clone was seen ten or more times. The rearrangement uses TRBV3-1 (or the pseudogene TRBV3-2) and TRBJ1-2; D call uncertain. The V gene lost 1 base and the J gene lost 1 base, with 7 bases spanning the gap. Per the germline V gene, CDR1 is LGHDT and CDR2 is YNNKEL (reference sequence). This CDR3 region has 14 residues. DNA for the CDR3: TGTGCCAGCAGCCAAGGGCGGGGTAACTATGGCTACACCTTC. It is translated as CASSQGRGNYGYTF.

This chain joins TRBV9 and TRBJ1-3; TRBD1 might be the D (5 bases). V was trimmed by 3 bases and J by 2 bases, leaving 15 bases between them. The CDR3 consists of 16 residues. Looked up from germline, CDR1 is SGDLS and CDR2 is YYNGEE. The CDR3 sequence is CASSADRLQAGNTIYF. CDR3 bases: TGTGCCAGCAGCGCCGACAGACTTCAGGCTGGAAACACCATATATTTT.

The chain carries TRBV2 and TRBJ2-1; 7 bases are a match to TRBD1. With 5 bases clipped from V and 4 bases from J, the junction kept 8 bases outside the gene matches. The CDR3 length is 15 residues. CDR1 SNHLY and CDR2 FYNNEI come from the germline V gene. The CDR3 loop is CASSSRDSDYNEQFF. The CDR3 nucleotides are TGTGCCAGCAGTTCACGGGACAGCGATTACAATGAGCAGTTCTTC.

This chain uses TRBV19 with TRBJ2-2; 8 bases fit TRBD2. The germline V gene encodes CDR1 LNHDA and CDR2 SQIVND (reference sequence). The CDR3 is 15 residues long. The ends lost 6 bases at V and 4 bases at J; junction bases unmatched: 7. DNA for the CDR3: TGTGCCAGTAGAATCAGCGGGAGTCCCACCGGGGAGCTGTTTTTT. Its protein is CASRISGSPTGELFF.

J is TRBJ2-7 and V is TRBV6-1, with D perhaps TRBD1 (6 bases). The CDR3 is 16 residues long. The V gene's germline CDR1 is MNHNS and CDR2 SASEGT. V dropped 4 bases and J dropped 2 bases, with 18 bases sitting between them. The CDR3 here is CASSGLQGRAAYEQYF. The CDR3 DNA sequence: TGTGCCAGCAGTGGACTACAGGGAAGGGCCGCCTACGAGCAGTACTTC.